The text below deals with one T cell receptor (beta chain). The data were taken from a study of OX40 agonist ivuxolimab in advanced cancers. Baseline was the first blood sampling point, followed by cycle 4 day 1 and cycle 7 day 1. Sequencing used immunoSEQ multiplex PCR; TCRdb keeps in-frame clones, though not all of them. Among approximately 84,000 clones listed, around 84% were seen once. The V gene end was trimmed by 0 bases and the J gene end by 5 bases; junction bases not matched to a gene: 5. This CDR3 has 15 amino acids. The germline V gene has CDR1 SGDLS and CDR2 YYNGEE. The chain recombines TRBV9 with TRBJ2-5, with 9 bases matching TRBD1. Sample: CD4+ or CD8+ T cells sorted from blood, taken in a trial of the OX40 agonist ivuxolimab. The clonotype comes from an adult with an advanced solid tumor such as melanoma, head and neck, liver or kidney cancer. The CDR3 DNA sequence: TGTGCCAGCAGCGTAGGGGACAGGGCCCACGAGACCCAGTACTTC. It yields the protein CASSVGDRAHETQYF.